Presented here are 6 T cell receptor beta chains from one specimen sequenced in a study of CD8+ T cells in alopecia areata. After isolation, RNA underwent reverse transcription to generate cDNA as the sequencing template. The table came from immunoSEQ multiplex PCR; TCRdb's copy has only in-frame clones and leaves some out. Among 150,000 to 200,000 clones listed, 65% to 75% were seen once. Sequencing used CD8+ T cells sorted from blood, obtained at week 0. These receptor sequences come from a human donor with alopecia areata.

This clone was seen a few times. This chain joins TRBV25-1 and TRBJ1-1; D unresolved. Trimming shortened V by 5 bases and J by 8 bases, and 12 bases separated the two germline ends. The CDR3 sequence is 12 residues long. Germline V gives CDR1 MGHDK, CDR2 SYGVNS. The CDR3 reads CASSQIGVEAFF. CDR3 nucleotides: TGTGCCAGCAGTCAGATCGGGGTAGAAGCTTTCTTT.

This sequence joins TRBV5-1 and TRBJ2-7; TRBD1 matches at 9 bases. Trimming took 4 bases from V and 1 from J; bases not matched to a gene: 9. The germline V gene encodes CDR1 SGHRS and CDR2 YFSETQ. The CDR3 is 16 residues long. Here the CDR3 reads CASSVRQGVGSYEQYF. The CDR3 nucleotides are TGCGCCAGCAGCGTCAGACAGGGGGTAGGTTCCTACGAGCAGTACTTC.

This sequence joins TRBV18 and TRBJ2-7; perhaps TRBD1 as D (6 bases). This CDR3 has 12 residues. Germline V gene sequence: CDR1 KGHSH, CDR2 LQKENI. Trimming stripped 4 bases from V and 3 bases from J, with 7 bases between. CDR3 in amino acids: CASSQDSYEQYF. The CDR3 DNA reads as TGTGCCAGCTCACAGGACAGCTACGAGCAGTACTTC.

The V gene is TRBV7-9, the J gene TRBJ2-7; TRBD1 matches at 10 bases. Germline trimming cut 1 base from V and 1 base from J; bases unmatched to any gene: 1. This CDR3 is built from 15 residues. Germline V gives CDR1 SEHNR, CDR2 FQNEAQ (reference sequence). The chain's CDR3 is CASSLEGQGSYEQYF. The CDR3 DNA reads TGTGCCAGCAGCTTAGAGGGACAGGGGTCCTACGAGCAGTACTTC. Combining the CDR3 with reference TRBV7-9 and TRBJ2-7 gives the whole variable domain DTGVSQNPRHKITKRGQNVTFRCDPISEHNRLYWYRQTLGQGPEFLTYFQNEAQLEKSRLLSDRFSAERPKGSFSTLEIQRTEQGDSAMYLCASSLEGQGSYEQYFGPGTRLTVT.

This clone has only one observation. Compared with germline, one end of the junction differs, possibly owing to a read error. The chain joins TRBV11-3 to TRBJ1-2; no definite D call. The CDR3 is 11 amino acids. CDR1 and CDR2 (germline): SGHNT, YENEEA. The CDR3 DNA reads TGTGCCAGCAGCTTTGGGTCAGATAGAGTCTTC. It is translated as CASSFGSDRVF.

This chain uses TRBV29-1 with TRBJ2-7; D may correspond to TRBD1 or TRBD2 (5 bases each). The germline V and J ends were trimmed by 2 bases and 2 bases, with 16 bases remaining between them. This CDR3 region has 15 residues. CDR1 and CDR2 from the germline V gene are SQVTM and ANQGSEA. The CDR3 bases are TGCAGCGTTGAAAGGGACGAAGGGGCGACCTACGAGCAGTACTTC. Protein: CSVERDEGATYEQYF.